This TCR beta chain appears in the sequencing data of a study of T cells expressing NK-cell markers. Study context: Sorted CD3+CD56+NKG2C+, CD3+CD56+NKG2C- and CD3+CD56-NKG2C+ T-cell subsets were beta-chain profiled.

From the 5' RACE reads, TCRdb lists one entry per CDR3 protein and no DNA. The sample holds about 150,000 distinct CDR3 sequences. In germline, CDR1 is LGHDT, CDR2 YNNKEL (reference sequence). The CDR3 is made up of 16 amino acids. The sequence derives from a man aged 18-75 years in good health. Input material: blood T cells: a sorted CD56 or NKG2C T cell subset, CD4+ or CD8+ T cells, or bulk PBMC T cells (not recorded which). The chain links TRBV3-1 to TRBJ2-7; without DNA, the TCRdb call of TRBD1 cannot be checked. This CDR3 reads CASSQDLRGLTYEQYF.